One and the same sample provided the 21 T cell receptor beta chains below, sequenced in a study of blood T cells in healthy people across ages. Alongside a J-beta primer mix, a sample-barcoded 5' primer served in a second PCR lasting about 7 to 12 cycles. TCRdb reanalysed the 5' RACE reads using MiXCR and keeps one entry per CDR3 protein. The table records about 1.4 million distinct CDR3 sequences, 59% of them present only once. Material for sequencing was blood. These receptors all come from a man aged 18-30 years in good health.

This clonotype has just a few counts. CDR3 DNA: TGTGCCAGCAGTGAAGGACAGGGGACCTACAATGAGCAGTTCTTC. As protein: CASSEGQGTYNEQFF. The chain combines TRBV2 with TRBJ2-1; 8 nucleotides agree with TRBD1. This CDR3 region has 15 residues. The V gene's germline CDR1 is SNHLY and CDR2 FYNNEI. With 1 base clipped from V and 2 bases from J, the junction kept 1 base outside the gene matches.

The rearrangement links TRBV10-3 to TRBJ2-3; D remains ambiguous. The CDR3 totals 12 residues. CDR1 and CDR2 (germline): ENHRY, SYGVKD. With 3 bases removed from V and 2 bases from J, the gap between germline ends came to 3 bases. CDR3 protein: CAISDYTDTQYF. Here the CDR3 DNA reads TGTGCCATCAGTGATTACACAGATACGCAGTATTTT.

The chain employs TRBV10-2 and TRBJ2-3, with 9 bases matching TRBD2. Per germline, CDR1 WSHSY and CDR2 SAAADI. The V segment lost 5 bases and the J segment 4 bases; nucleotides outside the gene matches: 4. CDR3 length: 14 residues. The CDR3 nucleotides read TGCGCCAGCAGTCCTAGCGGGAACCCAGATACGCAGTATTTT. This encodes CASSPSGNPDTQYF.

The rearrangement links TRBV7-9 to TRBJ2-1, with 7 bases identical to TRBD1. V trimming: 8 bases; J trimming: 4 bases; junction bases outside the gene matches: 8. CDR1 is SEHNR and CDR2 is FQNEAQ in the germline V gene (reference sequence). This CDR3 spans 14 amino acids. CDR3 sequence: CASGSGTAYNEQFF. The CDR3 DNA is TGTGCCAGCGGCTCCGGGACAGCGTACAATGAGCAGTTCTTC.

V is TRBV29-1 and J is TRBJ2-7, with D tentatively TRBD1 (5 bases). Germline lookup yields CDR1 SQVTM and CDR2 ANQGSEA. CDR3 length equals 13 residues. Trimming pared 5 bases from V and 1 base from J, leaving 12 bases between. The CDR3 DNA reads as TGCAGCGTTCAGCGCAGGGATTCCTACGAGCAGTACTTC. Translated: CSVQRRDSYEQYF.

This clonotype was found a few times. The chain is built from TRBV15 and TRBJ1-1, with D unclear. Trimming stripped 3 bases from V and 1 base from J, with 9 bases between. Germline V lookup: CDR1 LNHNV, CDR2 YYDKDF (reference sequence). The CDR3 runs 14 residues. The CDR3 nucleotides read TGTGCCACCAGCAGGAAGACACAGAACACTGAAGCTTTCTTT. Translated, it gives CATSRKTQNTEAFF.

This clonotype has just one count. The CDR3 here is CASSLVGRSLNSPLHF. CDR3 nucleotide sequence: TGTGCCAGCAGCTTAGTGGGCAGGAGTCTGAATTCACCCCTCCACTTT. The V and J genes are TRBV7-8 and TRBJ1-6; D is unclear. The CDR3 consists of 16 residues. From germline, CDR1 is SGHVS and CDR2 FQNEAQ. The V and J ends lost 1 base and 7 bases respectively, with 14 bases between them.

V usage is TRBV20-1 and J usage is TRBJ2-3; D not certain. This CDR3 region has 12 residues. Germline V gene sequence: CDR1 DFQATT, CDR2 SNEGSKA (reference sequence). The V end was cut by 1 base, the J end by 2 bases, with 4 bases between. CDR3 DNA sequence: TGCAGTGCTAGAGGGACCACAGATACGCAGTATTTT. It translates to CSARGTTDTQYF.

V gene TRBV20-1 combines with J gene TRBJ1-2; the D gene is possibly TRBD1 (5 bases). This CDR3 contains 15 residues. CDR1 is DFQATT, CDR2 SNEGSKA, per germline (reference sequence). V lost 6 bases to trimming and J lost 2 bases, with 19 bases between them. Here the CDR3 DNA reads TGCAGTGCCATATACTACAGGAGCGGGAACTATGGCTACACCTTC. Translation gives CSAIYYRSGNYGYTF.

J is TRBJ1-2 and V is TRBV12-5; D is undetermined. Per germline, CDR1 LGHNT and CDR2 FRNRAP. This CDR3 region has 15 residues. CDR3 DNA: TGTGCCATCCCCGAGGACCCTAAGAGCTACTATGGCTACACCTTC. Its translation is CAIPEDPKSYYGYTF.

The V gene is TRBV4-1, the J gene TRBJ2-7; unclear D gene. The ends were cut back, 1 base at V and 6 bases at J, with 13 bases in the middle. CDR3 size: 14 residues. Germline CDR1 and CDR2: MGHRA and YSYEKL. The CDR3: CASSQVGRTREQYF. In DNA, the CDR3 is TGCGCCAGCAGCCAAGTTGGCAGGACGCGCGAGCAGTACTTC.

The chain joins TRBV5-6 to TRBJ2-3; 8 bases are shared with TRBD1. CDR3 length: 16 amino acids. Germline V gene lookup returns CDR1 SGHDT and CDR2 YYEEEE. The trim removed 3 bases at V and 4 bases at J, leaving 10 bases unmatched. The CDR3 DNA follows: TGTGCCAGCAGCTCGGATTGGACAGGGTACCCAGATACGCAGTATTTT. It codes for CASSSDWTGYPDTQYF.

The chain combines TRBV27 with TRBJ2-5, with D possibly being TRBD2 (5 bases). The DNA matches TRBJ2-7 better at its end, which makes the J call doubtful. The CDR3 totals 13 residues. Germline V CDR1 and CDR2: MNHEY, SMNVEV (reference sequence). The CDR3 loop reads CASSYRGFYEQYF. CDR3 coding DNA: TGTGCCAGCAGTTACCGGGGTTTCTACGAGCAGTACTTC.

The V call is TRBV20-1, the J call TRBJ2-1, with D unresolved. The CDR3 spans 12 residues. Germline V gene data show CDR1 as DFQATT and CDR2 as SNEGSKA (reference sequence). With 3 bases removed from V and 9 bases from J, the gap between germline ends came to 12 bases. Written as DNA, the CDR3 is TGCAGTGCTAGTCGAATTACCAGTGAGCAGTTCTTC. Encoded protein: CSASRITSEQFF.

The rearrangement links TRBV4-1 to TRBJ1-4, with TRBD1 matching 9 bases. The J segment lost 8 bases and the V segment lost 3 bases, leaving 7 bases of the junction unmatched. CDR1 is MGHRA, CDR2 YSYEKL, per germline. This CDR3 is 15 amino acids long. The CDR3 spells CASSHTDRGHEKLFF. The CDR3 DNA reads TGCGCCAGCAGCCATACGGACAGGGGCCACGAAAAACTGTTTTTT.

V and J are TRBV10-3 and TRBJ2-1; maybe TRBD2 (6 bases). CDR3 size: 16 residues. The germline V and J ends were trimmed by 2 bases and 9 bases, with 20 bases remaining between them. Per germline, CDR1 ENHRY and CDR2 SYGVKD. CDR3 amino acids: CAISEPGLSSVGEQFF. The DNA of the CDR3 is TGTGCCATCAGTGAGCCGGGACTCAGTAGCGTGGGTGAGCAGTTCTTC.

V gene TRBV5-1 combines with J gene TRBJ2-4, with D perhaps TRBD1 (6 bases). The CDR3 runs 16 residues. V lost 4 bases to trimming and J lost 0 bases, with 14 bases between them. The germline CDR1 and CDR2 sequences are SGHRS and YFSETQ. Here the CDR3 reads CASSTGHQIAKNIQYF. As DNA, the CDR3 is TGCGCCAGCAGCACGGGACACCAGATAGCCAAAAACATTCAGTACTTC.

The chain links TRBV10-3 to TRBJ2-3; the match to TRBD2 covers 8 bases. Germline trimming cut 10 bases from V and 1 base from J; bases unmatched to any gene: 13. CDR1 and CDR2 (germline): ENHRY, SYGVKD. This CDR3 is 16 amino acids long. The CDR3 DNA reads TGTGCCACCACTCGGGGGGGAGGAAGCGGCACAGATACGCAGTATTTT. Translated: CATTRGGGSGTDTQYF.

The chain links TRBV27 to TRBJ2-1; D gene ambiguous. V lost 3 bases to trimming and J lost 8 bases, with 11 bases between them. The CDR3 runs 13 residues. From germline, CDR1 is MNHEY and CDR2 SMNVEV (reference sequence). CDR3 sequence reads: CASSLNRLDEQFF. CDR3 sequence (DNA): TGTGCCAGCAGTTTGAATAGGCTGGATGAGCAGTTCTTC.

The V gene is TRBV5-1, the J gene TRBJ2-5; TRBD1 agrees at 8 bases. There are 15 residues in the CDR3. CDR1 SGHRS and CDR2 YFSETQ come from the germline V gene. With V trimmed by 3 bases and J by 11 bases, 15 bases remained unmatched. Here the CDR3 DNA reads TGCGCCAGCAGCTCTCCGGGACAGGCCTACAATGAGCAGTACTTC. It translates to CASSSPGQAYNEQYF.

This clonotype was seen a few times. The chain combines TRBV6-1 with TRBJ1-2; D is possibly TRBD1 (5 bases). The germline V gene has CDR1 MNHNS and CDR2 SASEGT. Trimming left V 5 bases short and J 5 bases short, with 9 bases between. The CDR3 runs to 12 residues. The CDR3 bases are TGTGCCAGCAGTATACAGGTTTATGGCTACACCTTC. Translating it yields CASSIQVYGYTF.